This note documents a single T cell receptor beta chain sequence. Its specificity is not known. This entry comes from a study of esophageal squamous cell carcinoma under preoperative chemotherapy. Study as a whole: Samples included peripheral blood T cells as well as tumor-infiltrating lymphocytes.

Whole-study findings and limits: After treatment, tumor-infiltrating lymphocytes seemed to come partly from incoming peripheral T cells, not only local changes.

Time point specified: before preoperative PTX-NDP chemotherapy. Patients received paclitaxel-nedaplatin as preoperative chemotherapy before surgery. Germline lookup yields CDR1 LGHNT and CDR2 FRNRAP. The ends were cut back, 6 bases at V and 5 bases at J, with 17 bases in the middle. There are 14 residues in the CDR3. TCRdb redid the calling of the PCR reads with MiXCR, one entry per CDR3 protein. The table lists 15,000 or so distinct CDR3 sequences, roughly half of them singletons. The chain uses TRBV12-5 and TRBJ2-7, with D unclear. This receptor was obtained from a human donor with esophageal squamous cell carcinoma. The donor label of this sample is uncertain. Specimen collection occurred from a patient given preoperative chemotherapy. The CDR3, as DNA: TGTGCTAGTGGACTCGGGCGGTATGAGGACGAGCAGTACTTC. It yields the protein CASGLGRYEDEQYF.